This entry concerns a single T cell receptor beta chain. Its specificity is unknown. This specimen belongs to a study of cytomegalovirus exposure and HLA in healthy donors. General observations from the study: The study designated fewer than 200 TCR beta chains cytomegalovirus-associated. Rare TCR sequences predominated, though certain public TCRs were found in many donors. TCR beta chain V- and J-gene trimming was linked, in a later analysis, to a missense variant in DCLRE1C.

Vbeta (60) and Jbeta (13) primers were used in the PCR. Libraries were prepared by immunoSEQ multiplex PCR; TCRdb keeps only in-frame clonotypes and omits some of them. The table includes tens of thousands of clones, approximately 80% detected once. This CDR3 is built from 16 residues. V lost 6 bases and J lost 0; bases outside the gene matches: 8. From germline, CDR1 is MNHNY and CDR2 SVGAGI (reference sequence). The sequenced sample consisted of PBMCs. The receptor comes from a male donor in good health and CMV-seronegative. The rearrangement links TRBV6-6 to TRBJ1-3; 7 nucleotides match TRBD1. CDR3 sequence: CASRTQGVLSGNTIYF. The CDR3 nucleotides are TGTGCCAGCAGAACCCAGGGGGTCCTCTCTGGAAACACCATATATTTT.